The 14 T cell receptor beta chains below were found in one sample sequenced in a study of T cells in Graves' hyperthyroidism and ophthalmopathy. RNA transcripts yielded amplified TCR beta CDR3 regions. With the HTBI primer set, the TCR CDR3 went through a first round of RT-PCR. TCRdb re-called the multiplex PCR reads with MiXCR, one entry per CDR3 protein. The sample holds roughly 560,000 distinct CDR3 sequences; roughly 15% are singletons and the top ten take 4.3%. Source material: blood. The origin of the receptors is a woman in her forties with Graves' ophthalmopathy.

This clonotype was counted many times. The genes are TRBV18 and TRBJ1-1; D is uncertain. CDR1 is KGHSH, CDR2 LQKENI, per germline. V lost 0 bases, J lost 6 bases, and 11 bases lay in between. The CDR3 runs 14 residues. The DNA for the CDR3 is TGTGCCAGCTCACCACCAGGGAGGTCGCCTGAAGCTTTCTTT. As protein: CASSPPGRSPEAFF. Full variable domain (outside the CDR3, taken from reference TRBV18 and TRBJ1-1): NAGVMQNPRHLVRRRGQEARLRCSPMKGHSHVYWYRQLPEEGLKFMVYLQKENIIDESGMPKERFSAEFPKEGPSILRIQQVVRGDSAAYFCASSPPGRSPEAFFGQGTRLTVV.

This clonotype was seen ten or more times. This rearrangement joins TRBV7-2 to TRBJ1-1, with 8 bases identical to TRBD1. CDR1 and CDR2 from the germline V gene are SGHTA and FQGNSA. This CDR3 spans 15 amino acids. Germline trimming cut 4 bases from V and 6 bases from J; bases unmatched to any gene: 10. This chain's CDR3 is CASSSPPGGAPEAFF. The CDR3 DNA is TGTGCCAGCAGCTCTCCCCCAGGGGGCGCCCCTGAAGCTTTCTTT.

V is TRBV24-1 and J is TRBJ2-7, with 13 bases fitting TRBD2. The CDR3 consists of 14 residues. Germline CDR1 is KGHDR and CDR2 is SFDVKD. With 7 bases clipped from V and 7 bases from J, the junction kept 6 bases outside the gene matches. This CDR3 is CATSRTSGSGEQYF. The CDR3 nucleotides read TGTGCCACCAGCCGGACTAGCGGGAGTGGGGAGCAGTACTTC.

The V gene is TRBV4-2, the J gene TRBJ2-2, with D tentatively TRBD2 (5 bases). Germline CDR1 LGHNA, CDR2 YNFKEQ. This CDR3 spans 18 amino acids. The V and J ends lost 0 bases and 6 bases respectively, with 20 bases between them. In nucleotides, the CDR3 is TGTGCCAGCAGCCAAGAGTGGGGAGAGGGTCACCGCGCCGGGGAGCTGTTTTTT. It codes for CASSQEWGEGHRAGELFF.

Many counts were recorded for this clonotype. The rearrangement links TRBV5-1 to TRBJ2-7; the D gene is possibly TRBD2 (5 bases). The germline V and J ends were trimmed by 0 bases and 2 bases, with 15 bases remaining between them. The CDR3 is 16 amino acids. Germline V gene data show CDR1 as SGHRS and CDR2 as YFSETQ. CDR3 loop: CASSLGQLDFTYEQYF. DNA of the CDR3: TGCGCCAGCAGCTTGGGGCAACTAGATTTCACCTACGAGCAGTACTTC. The complete variable domain, with remaining parts taken from reference TRBV5-1 and TRBJ2-7, reads KAGVTQTPRYLIKTRGQQVTLSCSPISGHRSVSWYQQTPGQGLQFLFEYFSETQRNKGNFPGRFSGRQFSNSRSEMNVSTLELGDSALYLCASSLGQLDFTYEQYFGPGTRLTVT.

This clonotype was observed a few times. J is TRBJ2-5 and V is TRBV6-2 or TRBV6-3; the match to TRBD2 covers 11 bases. The V and J ends lost 5 bases and 1 base, in that order; junction bases with no gene match: 9. The CDR3 has 17 amino acids. Germline CDR1 and CDR2: MNHEY and SVGEGT. CDR3 bases: TGTGCCAGCAGTCCCGGAGGGACTAGCGGACTCCAAGAGACCCAGTACTTC. It yields the protein CASSPGGTSGLQETQYF.

This clonotype was counted many times. The chain couples TRBV28 to TRBJ1-5, with 9 bases matching TRBD1. The junction had 11 bases not matched to a gene; V was cut back by 11 bases and J by 6 bases. This CDR3 is 14 amino acids long. From germline, CDR1 is MDHEN and CDR2 SYDVKM. The DNA for the CDR3 is TGTGCCGGGAGGGGAGGACAGGGGAGTCAGCCCCAGCATTTT. It specifies CAGRGGQGSQPQHF.

This clonotype was picked up many times. The J gene is TRBJ1-5, the V gene TRBV2, with 9 bases identical to TRBD1. V was pared by 5 bases and J by 7 bases, with 12 bases of the junction left unmatched. The CDR3 contains 16 residues. Looked up from germline, CDR1 is SNHLY and CDR2 is FYNNEI. CDR3 loop: CASSYRTGTGTQPQHF. CDR3 DNA: TGTGCCAGCAGTTATCGGACAGGGACAGGGACCCAGCCCCAGCATTTT.

This clonotype was counted only a few times. The chain uses TRBV9 and TRBJ2-5; the D gene is possibly TRBD2 (6 bases). Germline V gene data show CDR1 as SGDLS and CDR2 as YYNGEE. Between the trimmed V and J ends, which lost 0 bases and 1 base, there was a span of 10 bases. CDR3 length equals 15 residues. DNA of the CDR3: TGTGCCAGCAGCGTAGGGGGGGTAGGCCAAGAGACCCAGTACTTC. Translated: CASSVGGVGQETQYF.

Ten or more counts support this clonotype. The V gene is TRBV20-1, the J gene TRBJ1-5, with D unresolved. CDR3 length equals 15 residues. Germline V gene lookup returns CDR1 DFQATT and CDR2 SNEGSKA (reference sequence). Trimming took 4 bases from V and 2 from J, leaving 15 bases between them. This chain's CDR3 is CSATALGWGNQPQHF. The CDR3, as DNA: TGCAGTGCTACCGCACTAGGTTGGGGCAATCAGCCCCAGCATTTT.

The table lists this clonotype with many counts. The chain links TRBV20-1 to TRBJ1-1; D is perhaps TRBD1 (5 bases). This CDR3 is built from 13 residues. CDR1 is DFQATT, CDR2 SNEGSKA, per germline (reference sequence). Trimming left V 2 bases short and J 10 bases short, with 17 bases between. CDR3 residues: CSARPGWGKLAFF. CDR3 DNA: TGCAGTGCTAGACCAGGCTGGGGGAAATTAGCTTTCTTT.

This clonotype has a count of ten or more. The chain links TRBV27 to TRBJ1-1; D remains unclear. Germline CDR1 MNHEY, CDR2 SMNVEV (reference sequence). The CDR3 contains 13 residues. V lost 6 bases, J lost 0 bases, and 8 bases lay in between. The CDR3 DNA reads as TGTGCCAGCAGAAATTCCATGAACACTGAAGCTTTCTTT. Its translation: CASRNSMNTEAFF.

Ten or more counts support this clonotype. CDR3 loop: CASSLMLGNNYGYTF. The CDR3 DNA is TGTGCCAGCAGCTTAATGTTGGGAAATAACTATGGCTACACCTTC. This chain uses TRBV7-2 with TRBJ1-2, with D unresolved. Trimming removed 2 bases at V and 1 base at J, with 11 bases between. The CDR3 contains 15 residues. Per the germline V gene, CDR1 is SGHTA and CDR2 is FQGNSA.

This clonotype was detected a few times. The rearrangement uses TRBV19 and TRBJ2-7, with D tentatively TRBD2 (5 bases). Per germline, CDR1 LNHDA and CDR2 SQIVND (reference sequence). This CDR3 has 14 residues. V lost 3 bases to trimming and J lost 5 bases, with 14 bases between them. The DNA for the CDR3 is TGTGCCAGTAGTATTGGCCCAACTAGGGACGAGCAGTACTTC. Protein product: CASSIGPTRDEQYF.